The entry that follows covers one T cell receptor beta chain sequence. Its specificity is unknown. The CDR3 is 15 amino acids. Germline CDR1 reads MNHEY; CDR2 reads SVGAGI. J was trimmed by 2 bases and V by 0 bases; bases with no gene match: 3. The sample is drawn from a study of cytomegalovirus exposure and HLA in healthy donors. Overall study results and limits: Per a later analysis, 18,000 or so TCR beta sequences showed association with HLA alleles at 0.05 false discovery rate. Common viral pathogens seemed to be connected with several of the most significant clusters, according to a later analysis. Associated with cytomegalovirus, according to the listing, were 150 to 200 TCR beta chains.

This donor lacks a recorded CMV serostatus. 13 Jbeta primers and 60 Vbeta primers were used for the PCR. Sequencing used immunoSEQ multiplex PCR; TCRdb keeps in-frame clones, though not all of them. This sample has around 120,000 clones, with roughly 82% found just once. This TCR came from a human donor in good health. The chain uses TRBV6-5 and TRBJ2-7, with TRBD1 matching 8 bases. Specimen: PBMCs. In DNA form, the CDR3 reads TGTGCCAGCAGTTACTCGGACAGGGCTCCCTACGAGCAGTACTTC. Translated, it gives CASSYSDRAPYEQYF.